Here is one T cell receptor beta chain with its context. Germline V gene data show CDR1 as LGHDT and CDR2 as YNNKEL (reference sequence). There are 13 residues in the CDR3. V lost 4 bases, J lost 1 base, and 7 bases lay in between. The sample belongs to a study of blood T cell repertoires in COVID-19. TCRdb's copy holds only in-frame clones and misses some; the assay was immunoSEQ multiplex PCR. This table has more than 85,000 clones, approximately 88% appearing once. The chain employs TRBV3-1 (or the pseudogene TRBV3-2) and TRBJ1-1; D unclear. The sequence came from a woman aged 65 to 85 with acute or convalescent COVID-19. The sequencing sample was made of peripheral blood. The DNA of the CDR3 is TGTGCCAGCAGCCTCCGCAGGAACACTGAAGCTTTCTTT. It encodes CASSLRRNTEAFF.